The next 6 T cell receptor beta chains were all read from a single sample in a study of shared clonotypes between healthy human individuals. Using immunoSEQ multiplex PCR, the repertoire was profiled, and TCRdb retains in-frame clones only, with some absent. The profile shows under 750,000 clones, approximately 72% of them singletons. Sequenced input: memory CD4+ T cells sorted from blood. Subset specified: CD45RA-negative fraction. Receptors were obtained from a woman aged 25 to 39 in good health.

Only a few counts were recorded for this clone. V is TRBV11-2 and J is TRBJ2-7; D is ambiguous. There are 12 residues in the CDR3. The V end was cut by 5 bases, the J end by 3 bases, with 8 bases between. Per germline, CDR1 SGHAT and CDR2 FQNNGV. The CDR3 coding sequence is TGTGCCAGCAGCCCCGCTTACTACGAGCAGTACTTC. Its translation: CASSPAYYEQYF.

The V call is TRBV7-2, the J call TRBJ2-3, with D possibly matching TRBD1 (6 bases). V was pared by 3 bases and J by 3 bases, with 13 bases between. The CDR3 is made up of 15 amino acids. From germline, CDR1 is SGHTA and CDR2 FQGNSA. The chain's CDR3 is CASSFYRAGTDTQYF. The DNA of the CDR3 is TGTGCCAGCAGCTTCTACAGGGCAGGGACAGATACGCAGTATTTT.

As concerns this clone: At the DNA level, this CDR3 is encoded by other sequences in the same sample as well. V gene TRBV20-1 combines with J gene TRBJ1-1; D ambiguous. The CDR3 has 11 residues. Germline CDR1 and CDR2: DFQATT and SNEGSKA (reference sequence). V shed 6 bases and J shed 1 base, with 6 bases lying between them. The CDR3 bases are TGCAGTGCGGGAACGAACACTGAAGCTTTCTTT. It yields the protein CSAGTNTEAFF.

The V call is TRBV7-9, the J call TRBJ1-2; D is perhaps TRBD1 (5 bases). The CDR3 is 15 residues long. The germline CDR1 and CDR2 sequences are SEHNR and FQNEAQ (reference sequence). V was trimmed by 5 bases and J by 5 bases, leaving 18 bases between them. The DNA of the CDR3 is TGTGCCAGCAGCCGGCCGGACACCAGTCTATATGGCTACACCTTC. It yields the protein CASSRPDTSLYGYTF.

The chain couples TRBV28 to TRBJ2-3; possible D gene TRBD2, 6 bases. The V gene's germline CDR1 is MDHEN and CDR2 SYDVKM. V was shortened by 3 bases and J by 3 bases, with 10 bases between the two germline ends. The CDR3 runs to 14 residues. CDR3 nucleotides: TGTGCCAGCAGTTTGCTGGCGGGGACAGATACGCAGTATTTT. Protein sequence: CASSLLAGTDTQYF.

Only a few counts were recorded for this clone. The V and J genes are TRBV5-1 and TRBJ2-2; 8 bases are shared with TRBD1. The CDR3 runs to 15 residues. Germline V gene data show CDR1 as SGHRS and CDR2 as YFSETQ. V was pared by 2 bases and J by 7 bases, with 7 bases of the junction left unmatched. CDR3 amino acids: CASSFSGQDFGELFF. CDR3 DNA sequence: TGCGCCAGCAGCTTCTCGGGACAGGACTTCGGGGAGCTGTTTTTT.